This T cell receptor (beta chain) was retrieved from a study of naive and memory T cell subsets. Sequential positive selection took CD4 T cells first, then CD8 T cells. Four subsets defined by CD45RA and CD27 were sorted after CD3, CD4, CD8 and live/dead staining. This clonotype has at least ten counts. The beta constant-region primer was an equimolar mix of two oligonucleotides covering TRBC1 and TRBC2. Ligated cDNA was amplified by four rounds of PCR with nested alpha and beta constant-region primers and SP2. A single record per CDR3 protein comes from TCRdb applying MiXCR to the UMI-ligation and nested PCR reads. The table lists 20,000 to 25,000 distinct CDR3 sequences, approximately 10% of them singletons, with about 20% in the top ten. Trimming removed 5 bases from V and 4 bases from J; junction bases left unmatched: 5. CDR3 size: 14 residues. The V gene's germline CDR1 is MNHEY and CDR2 SVGEGT.

Sequencing was performed on central memory CD8+ T cells from blood. V gene TRBV6-2 or TRBV6-3 combines with J gene TRBJ2-3; 8 bases are shared with TRBD2. The TCR sequence derives from a human donor in good health. CDR3 residues: CASSGLAGADTQYF. The CDR3 DNA reads TGTGCCAGCAGTGGACTAGCCGGGGCAGATACGCAGTATTTT.